This T cell receptor beta chain emerged from a study of T cells in Graves' hyperthyroidism and ophthalmopathy. Note on this clonotype: The junction differs from germline at one of its ends, possibly a read error.

TCR beta CDR3 regions were amplified from RNA transcripts. TCR CDR3 regions were first amplified by RT-PCR with HTBI primers. Via MiXCR, TCRdb re-called the multiplex PCR reads, giving one row per CDR3 protein. This repertoire shows fewer than 450,000 distinct CDR3 sequences, about 18% found once; its top ten account for 35% to 50%. The germline V gene encodes CDR1 LNHNV and CDR2 YYDKDF (reference sequence). This CDR3 region has 15 residues. The chain employs TRBV15 and TRBJ1-6; D ambiguous. The source of this sequence is a man between 18 and 35 years old with Graves' ophthalmopathy. The specimen sequenced was blood. The CDR3 sequence: CATSKTILNGSPLRF. For the CDR3, the DNA is TGTGCCACCAGCAAAACAATCCTTAATGGTTCACCCCTCCGCTTT.